The entry below describes one TCR beta chain. Original analysis: Reference gene primer amplification gave nucleated cell count estimates. The protocol was immunoSEQ multiplex PCR, while the TCRdb copy is restricted to in-frame clones and leaves out a portion. V, J and clone size derive from that table, while D and trimming were established from the DNA sequence. This sample has 100,000 to 140,000 clones, with 80% to 85% found just once. The data are from a study of blood T cell repertoires in COVID-19. Whole-study context: Nucleic acid was either cDNA or gDNA, and it came from T cells, B-cell-depleted T cells, or PBMCs.

Germline CDR1 reads MNHEY; CDR2 reads SVGEGT. This CDR3 contains 14 residues. V lost 5 bases to trimming and J lost 1 base, with 12 bases between them. This rearrangement joins TRBV6-2 or TRBV6-3 to TRBJ2-7; no reliable D call. Sample: peripheral blood. The clonotype was recovered from a man in his 70s with acute or convalescent COVID-19. CDR3 nucleotides: TGTGCCAGCAGTCCCCGGGTCCAGTCCTACGAGCAGTACTTC. Its protein product is CASSPRVQSYEQYF.